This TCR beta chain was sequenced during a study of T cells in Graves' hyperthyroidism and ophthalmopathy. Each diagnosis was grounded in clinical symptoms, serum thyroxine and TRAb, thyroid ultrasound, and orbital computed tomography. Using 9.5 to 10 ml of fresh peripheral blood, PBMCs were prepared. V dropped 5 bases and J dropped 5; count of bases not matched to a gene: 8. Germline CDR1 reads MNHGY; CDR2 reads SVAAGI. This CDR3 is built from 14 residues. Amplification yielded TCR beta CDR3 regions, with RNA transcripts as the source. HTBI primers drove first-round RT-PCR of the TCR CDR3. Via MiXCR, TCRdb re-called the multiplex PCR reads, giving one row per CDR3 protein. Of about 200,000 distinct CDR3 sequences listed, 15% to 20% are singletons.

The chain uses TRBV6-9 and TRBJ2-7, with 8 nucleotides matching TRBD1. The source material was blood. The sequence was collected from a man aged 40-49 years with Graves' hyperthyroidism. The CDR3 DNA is TGTGCCAGCAGTAATCGACAGGGGATCGACGAGCAGTACTTC. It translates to CASSNRQGIDEQYF.